These 21 T cell receptor beta chains were all obtained from the same sample, sequenced in a study of blood T cell repertoires in COVID-19. Produced via immunoSEQ multiplex PCR; TCRdb's table is partial and in-frame only. Here the sample spans tens of thousands of clones, around 83% being singletons. Sequences were obtained from peripheral blood. These receptors were collected from a woman older than 75 in a cohort sampled during active or convalescent COVID-19.

The chain is built from TRBV28 and TRBJ1-5; 7 positions match TRBD1. V shed 5 bases, J shed 4 bases, and the junction held 5 bases outside the gene matches. Germline V lookup: CDR1 MDHEN, CDR2 SYDVKM. The CDR3 is 14 residues long. CDR3 DNA: TGTGCCAGCAGTATGGGACAGACAAATCAGCCCCAGCATTTT. This gives the protein CASSMGQTNQPQHF.

This rearrangement joins TRBV5-1 to TRBJ2-2, with 13 bases that match TRBD2. This CDR3 is built from 17 residues. V trimming: 3 bases; J trimming: 7 bases; junction bases outside the gene matches: 9. Germline V gene data show CDR1 as SGHRS and CDR2 as YFSETQ. Written as DNA, the CDR3 is TGCGCCAGCAGCTCGGGGACTAGCGGGATAGGTGGCGGGGAGCTGTTTTTT. Amino acids: CASSSGTSGIGGGELFF.

This chain links TRBV18 with TRBJ2-1, with 9 bases that match TRBD1. The trim removed 0 bases at V and 3 bases at J, leaving 6 bases unmatched. Germline CDR1 reads KGHSH; CDR2 reads LQKENI. The CDR3 has 17 residues. CDR3 coding DNA: TGTGCCAGCTCACCACCGGGACAGGGAATCGTCTACAATGAGCAGTTCTTC. It yields the protein CASSPPGQGIVYNEQFF. Full variable domain (outside the CDR3, taken from reference TRBV18 and TRBJ2-1): NAGVMQNPRHLVRRRGQEARLRCSPMKGHSHVYWYRQLPEEGLKFMVYLQKENIIDESGMPKERFSAEFPKEGPSILRIQQVVRGDSAAYFCASSPPGQGIVYNEQFFGPGTRLTVL.

The rearrangement uses TRBV10-3 and TRBJ1-2; 11 bases map to TRBD1. CDR1 and CDR2 (germline): ENHRY, SYGVKD. CDR3 size: 18 residues. The trim removed 0 bases at V and 4 bases at J, leaving 10 bases unmatched. CDR3 sequence (DNA): TGTGCCATCAGTGAGTCGACAGGACAGGGGGCCTCTTCCTATGGCTACACCTTC. Translated, it gives CAISESTGQGASSYGYTF.

The J gene is TRBJ1-2, the V gene TRBV6-5; a weak D match, TRBD1 (6 bases). The CDR3 runs to 12 residues. Germline CDR1 and CDR2: MNHEY and SVGAGI. Trimming left V 6 bases short and J 4 bases short, with 9 bases between. CDR3 sequence (DNA): TGTGCCAGCAGGACAGGAATCTATGGCTACACCTTC. This translates into CASRTGIYGYTF.

This chain connects TRBV7-6 to TRBJ2-5; tentatively, D is TRBD2 (5 bases). CDR1 is SGHVS, CDR2 FNYEAQ, per germline. There are 15 residues in the CDR3. The germline V and J ends were trimmed by 5 bases and 2 bases, with 15 bases remaining between them. CDR3 sequence reads: CASSRRFGQQETQYF. The DNA of the CDR3 is TGTGCCAGCAGCCGGAGGTTTGGGCAGCAAGAGACCCAGTACTTC.

The rearrangement links TRBV18 to TRBJ1-6, with D hard to call. The V and J ends lost 5 bases and 8 bases respectively, with 10 bases between them. Germline CDR1 and CDR2: KGHSH and LQKENI. The CDR3 length is 13 residues. The CDR3 region has the DNA TGTGCCAGCTCAGGGAGCGGGGATTCACCCCTCCACTTT. Translation gives CASSGSGDSPLHF. Looking up the rest from reference TRBV18 and TRBJ1-6 gives the full variable domain: NAGVMQNPRHLVRRRGQEARLRCSPMKGHSHVYWYRQLPEEGLKFMVYLQKENIIDESGMPKERFSAEFPKEGPSILRIQQVVRGDSAAYFCASSGSGDSPLHFGNGTRLTVT.

The V and J genes are TRBV7-2 and TRBJ1-2, with D perhaps TRBD1 (6 bases). The CDR3 covers 15 residues. Germline V gene lookup returns CDR1 SGHTA and CDR2 FQGNSA. V lost 1 base and J 4 bases, leaving 13 bases between the germline ends. Here the CDR3 DNA reads TGTGCCAGCAGCTTAGTAGAGGGGGACATCTATGGCTACACCTTC. Its protein product is CASSLVEGDIYGYTF.

This sequence joins TRBV6-1 and TRBJ2-1; TRBD1 matches at 8 bases. The CDR3 runs to 14 residues. Germline V gene sequence: CDR1 MNHNS, CDR2 SASEGT. V shed 1 base, J shed 4 bases, and the junction held 0 bases outside the gene matches. The CDR3 loop reads CASSEGTGYNEQFF. The DNA of the CDR3 is TGTGCCAGCAGTGAAGGGACAGGGTACAATGAGCAGTTCTTC.

The V and J genes are TRBV19 and TRBJ2-2; a possible D gene is TRBD2 (6 bases). V dropped 7 bases and J dropped 5 bases, with 11 bases sitting between them. The V gene's germline CDR1 is LNHDA and CDR2 SQIVND (reference sequence). There are 13 residues in the CDR3. The CDR3 nucleotides read TGTGCCAGTATCGGGGGATTTACCGGGGAGCTGTTTTTT. It yields the protein CASIGGFTGELFF.

The V and J genes are TRBV6-5 and TRBJ2-1; 8 nucleotides match TRBD1. Germline V CDR1 and CDR2: MNHEY, SVGAGI. V gave up 6 bases and J gave up 4 bases; unmatched junction bases: 8. This CDR3 comprises 15 residues. CDR3 residues: CASRGLGQVYNEQFF. The CDR3 nucleotides read TGTGCCAGCAGGGGGTTGGGACAGGTATACAATGAGCAGTTCTTC.

This chain links TRBV11-1 with TRBJ2-3; D is unresolved. The V end was cut by 2 bases, the J end by 0 bases, with 12 bases between. The V gene's germline CDR1 is SGHAT and CDR2 FQDESV (reference sequence). The CDR3 sequence is 16 residues long. The CDR3 loop is CASSLSRRRSTDTQYF. The CDR3 DNA follows: TGTGCCAGCAGCTTATCCCGGCGGAGAAGCACAGATACGCAGTATTTT. The variable domain in full, with the rest retrieved from reference TRBV11-1 and TRBJ2-3, is EAEVAQSPRYKITEKSQAVAFWCDPISGHATLYWYRQILGQGPELLVQFQDESVVDDSQLPKDRFSAERLKGVDSTLKIQPAELGDSAMYLCASSLSRRRSTDTQYFGPGTRLTVL.

The rearrangement links TRBV28 to TRBJ1-3; D is unclear. The CDR3 loop spans 12 amino acids. Trimming cost V 10 bases and J 11 bases, with 18 bases left between them. The germline CDR1 and CDR2 sequences are MDHEN and SYDVKM. The CDR3 bases are TGTGCCACTGGACTCGGGGTAACCGCCATATATTTT. Protein sequence: CATGLGVTAIYF.

This chain joins TRBV5-6 and TRBJ2-7; maybe TRBD2 (5 bases). Germline V lookup: CDR1 SGHDT, CDR2 YYEEEE. Trimming pared 5 bases from V and 4 bases from J, leaving 13 bases between. This CDR3 has 13 residues. The CDR3 region is CASSLPGLYEQYF. The CDR3 DNA reads as TGTGCCAGCAGTCTCCCGGGATTGTACGAGCAGTACTTC.

CDR3: CASSQRAADSGSPLHF. In DNA, the CDR3 is TGTGCCAGCAGTCAGCGTGCCGCAGATTCGGGTTCACCCCTCCACTTT. This chain joins TRBV2 and TRBJ1-6; no definite D call. Germline loops: CDR1 SNHLY, CDR2 FYNNEI. Between the trimmed V and J ends, which lost 5 bases and 9 bases, there was a span of 20 bases. The CDR3 consists of 16 residues. The full variable domain, rest sourced from reference TRBV2 and TRBJ1-6, is EPEVTQTPSHQVTQMGQEVILRCVPISNHLYFYWYRQILGQKVEFLVSFYNNEISEKSEIFDDQFSVERPDGSNFTLKIRSTKLEDSAMYFCASSQRAADSGSPLHFGNGTRLTVT.

The chain combines TRBV7-3 with TRBJ2-2; D perhaps matches TRBD1 (5 bases). The V gene's germline CDR1 is SGHTA and CDR2 FQGTGA. Trimming removed 4 bases from V and 7 bases from J, with 10 bases in between. The CDR3 sequence is 13 residues long. The CDR3 region has the DNA TGTGCCAGCAGCTCTCAGGGTAACGGGGAGCTGTTTTTT. Encoded protein: CASSSQGNGELFF.

V gene TRBV27 combines with J gene TRBJ1-1; 7 bases map to TRBD1. Looked up from germline, CDR1 is MNHEY and CDR2 is SMNVEV (reference sequence). The CDR3 has 13 amino acids. After removal of 10 bases from V and 3 bases from J, the junction contained 8 bases not matched to a gene. This chain's CDR3 is CATSTGLYTEAFF. The CDR3 nucleotides read TGTGCCACCTCGACAGGGCTTTACACTGAAGCTTTCTTT.

J is TRBJ2-1 and V is TRBV11-1; TRBD2 matches at 7 bases. Germline V gives CDR1 SGHAT, CDR2 FQDESV (reference sequence). J lost 4 bases, V lost 5 bases, and 8 bases had no gene match. The CDR3 is made up of 15 amino acids. The CDR3 coding sequence is TGTGCCAGCAGCCCCCGAGCGGGATTGTACAATGAGCAGTTCTTC. It encodes CASSPRAGLYNEQFF. Supplemented by reference TRBV11-1 and TRBJ2-1, the full variable domain reads EAEVAQSPRYKITEKSQAVAFWCDPISGHATLYWYRQILGQGPELLVQFQDESVVDDSQLPKDRFSAERLKGVDSTLKIQPAELGDSAMYLCASSPRAGLYNEQFFGPGTRLTVL.

The rearrangement uses TRBV24-1 and TRBJ2-5; 10 nucleotides align to TRBD2. Germline lookup yields CDR1 KGHDR and CDR2 SFDVKD. Losses at the gene ends were 9 bases for V and 4 bases for J; bases not matched to a gene: 7. The CDR3 totals 14 residues. CDR3 region: CATGASGSAETQYF. For the CDR3, the DNA is TGTGCCACCGGGGCTAGCGGGAGTGCAGAGACCCAGTACTTC.

The V call is TRBV5-1, the J call TRBJ2-2, with 14 nucleotides matching TRBD2. V lost 4 bases and J lost 3; bases outside the gene matches: 11. The CDR3 loop spans 19 amino acids. Per germline, CDR1 SGHRS and CDR2 YFSETQ. The CDR3 bases are TGCGCCAGCAGCGGACCGGGACTAGCGGGAGCGTGGGACACCGGGGAGCTGTTTTTT. Protein: CASSGPGLAGAWDTGELFF.

V is TRBV11-2 and J is TRBJ1-6, with D possibly matching TRBD1 (5 bases). Trimming removed 5 bases from V and 5 bases from J, with 7 bases in between. CDR3 size: 13 residues. CDR1 SGHAT and CDR2 FQNNGV come from the germline V gene. The CDR3 DNA is TGTGCCAGCAGCGTGACAGATAATTCACCCCTCCACTTT. It specifies CASSVTDNSPLHF. The variable domain in full, with the rest retrieved from reference TRBV11-2 and TRBJ1-6, is EAGVAQSPRYKIIEKRQSVAFWCNPISGHATLYWYQQILGQGPKLLIQFQNNGVVDDSQLPKDRFSAERLKGVDSTLKIQPAKLEDSAVYLCASSVTDNSPLHFGNGTRLTVT.